This T cell receptor (beta chain) was retrieved from a study of T cells in Graves' hyperthyroidism and ophthalmopathy. Study at large: Any treatment followed the collection of peripheral blood at initial diagnosis.

The CDR3 extends over 13 amino acids. The germline gives CDR1 SEHNR, CDR2 FQNEAQ (reference sequence). The V gene end was trimmed by 8 bases and the J gene end by 1 base; junction bases not matched to a gene: 2. Amplified TCR beta CDR3 regions came from RNA transcripts. First-round RT-PCR of the TCR CDR3 relied on the HTBI primer set. Using its own MiXCR run on the multiplex PCR reads, TCRdb lists one record per CDR3 protein. This sample has 270,000 or so distinct CDR3 sequences, with around 15% found just once. To note about this clonotype: A much larger clone differs by one base, so this may be a read error. No conserved phenylalanine or tryptophan ends this CDR3, so it is likely a read error.

The sequence derives from a woman aged 50 to 65 with Graves' hyperthyroidism that later progressed to Graves' ophthalmopathy. V gene TRBV7-9 combines with J gene TRBJ2-7; 10 nucleotides agree with TRBD1. Sequenced material: blood. As DNA, the CDR3 is TGTGCCAGCGGGGGACAGGGGTCCTACGAGCAGTACCTC. Amino acid sequence: CASGGQGSYEQYL.